The rows below give T cell receptor beta chains drawn from one sample of a study of long-term antiretroviral therapy in people with HIV. Profiled with immunoSEQ multiplex PCR; TCRdb holds only in-frame clones, not every one. The table shows around 26,000 clones, with about 80% occurring only once. The specimen comprised unsorted PBMCs, sampled 1.2 years after starting antiretroviral therapy. Every receptor here comes from a woman aged 40-49 years with HIV. Each CDR3 is given with its conserved first and last residue. The D gene is left open where the match is weak. Clone sizes are given selectively: once, few, many, or a class where the clone is expanded.

abundance	j_gene	v_gene	d_gene	CDR3nt	CDR3aa
few	TRBJ1-3	TRBV11-3	-	TGTGCCAGCAGCTTAGCCCGTAGTTACTCTGGAAACACCATATATTTT	CASSLARSYSGNTIYF
-	TRBJ1-1	TRBV6-1	-	TGTGCCAGCAGTGGGGGTGTGGCTGAAGCTTTCTTT	CASSGGVAEAFF
once	TRBJ2-3	TRBV7-2	-	TGTGCCAGCAGCTTAGGTGGTCAAACGCAGTATTTT	CASSLGGQTQYF
-	TRBJ1-2	TRBV4-3	-	TGCGCCAGCAGCCAACGAACTAGTCAGTCTGGCTACACCTTC	CASSQRTSQSGYTF
few	TRBJ1-5	TRBV27	-	TGTGCCAGCAGTTTTCGGAATAGCAATCAGCCCCAGCATTTT	CASSFRNSNQPQHF
-	TRBJ1-3	TRBV6-6	-	TGTGCCAGCAGTTCGACAGGATCTGGAAACACCATATATTTT	CASSSTGSGNTIYF
-	TRBJ1-2	TRBV5-1	-	TGCGCCAGCAGCTTGGGGTTAACAACTAACTATGGCTACACCTTC	CASSLGLTTNYGYTF
-	TRBJ1-2	TRBV5-4	-	TGTGCCAGCAGCCCCGGGCTCCTCGAGGGTTACAATGGCTACACCTTC	CASSPGLLEGYNGYTF
-	TRBJ1-5	TRBV19	-	TGTGCCAGTAGCCCCTGGGGGAAAGTTAATCAGCCCCAGCATTTT	CASSPWGKVNQPQHF
-	TRBJ2-1	TRBV11-3	TRBD2	TGTGCCAGCAGCCAGACTAGCGGGGGGGCCGAATCCTACAATGAGCAGTTCTTC	CASSQTSGGAESYNEQFF
-	TRBJ2-7	TRBV28	TRBD2	TGTGCCAGCAGTTTACCGGGACTAGCGGGAGGTGGGGAGCAGTACTTC	CASSLPGLAGGGEQYF
-	TRBJ2-5	TRBV5-4	-	TGTGCCAGCAGCCATGACCAGACTCAGCAAGAGACCCAGTACTTC	CASSHDQTQQETQYF
-	TRBJ1-2	TRBV5-6	-	TGTGCCAGCAGCCCGGTCGGGTTGACCGAAAAAGCTAACTATGGCTACACCTTC	CASSPVGLTEKANYGYTF
-	TRBJ2-7	TRBV4-1	TRBD1	TGCGCCAGCAGCCAAACGGGACAGCTTGGATACGAGCAGTACTTC	CASSQTGQLGYEQYF
-	TRBJ2-2	TRBV5-5	-	TGTGCCAGCAGCTTGGTGATTCAGGTCGCGAACACCGGGGAGCTGTTTTTT	CASSLVIQVANTGELFF
-	TRBJ2-1	TRBV18	-	TGTGCCAGCTCACCAATGGTCTTTGATGAGCAGTTCTTC	CASSPMVFDEQFF
-	TRBJ1-4	TRBV10-3	-	TGTGCCATCAGTGAGTCACAGAGTGTCAGGGCGCATGAAAAACTGTTTTTT	CAISESQSVRAHEKLFF
once	TRBJ2-3	TRBV6-4	-	TGTGCCAGCAGTGAAAGATTTCCTAGCACAGATACGCAGTATTTT	CASSERFPSTDTQYF
-	TRBJ2-3	TRBV27	TRBD2	TGTGCCAGCAGTTTTGCTAGCGGGGGAGGGAGAGTGGCGCAGTATTTT	CASSFASGGGRVAQYF
once	TRBJ1-1	TRBV7-9	TRBD1	TGTGCCAGCAGCTTGGCCGGGACAGGAAACACTGAAGCTTTCTTT	CASSLAGTGNTEAFF
-	TRBJ1-5	TRBV2	-	TGTGCCAGCAGTGAAGCGGGGCGGCAGCCCCAGCATTTT	CASSEAGRQPQHF
few	TRBJ2-1	TRBV7-9	-	TGTGCCAGCAGCTTAGAATCTAATGAGCAGTTCTTC	CASSLESNEQFF
-	TRBJ2-7	TRBV25-1	-	TGTGCCAGCAGTGAATATGAGGTCTTCACCTACGAGCAGTACTTC	CASSEYEVFTYEQYF
-	TRBJ2-7	TRBV4-2	-	TGTGCCAGCAGCCATAGAGACAAGAGCTCCTACGAGCAGTACTTC	CASSHRDKSSYEQYF
-	TRBJ2-5	TRBV5-4	TRBD2	TGTGCCAGCAGCTCCGTGGCGGGGGGGCTTTCGGAGACCCAGTACTTC	CASSSVAGGLSETQYF
-	TRBJ1-5	TRBV7-9	-	TGTGCCAGCAGCTTAGGTGCAGGGGAACCCCAGCATTTT	CASSLGAGEPQHF
-	TRBJ2-2	TRBV4-1	-	TGCGCCAGCAGCCCTTTGCTCGGAACCGGGGAGCTGTTTTTT	CASSPLLGTGELFF
-	TRBJ1-3	TRBV11-3	-	TGTGCCAGCAGCTTAGAAGGCGCCCCGATCTCTGGAAACACCATATATTTT	CASSLEGAPISGNTIYF
-	TRBJ1-3	TRBV7-8	-	TGTGCCAGCAGCCGGGGGATAGTCTCTGGAAACACCATATATTTT	CASSRGIVSGNTIYF
-	TRBJ2-7	TRBV6-6	TRBD1	TGTGCCAGCATCGCCGGGACAGGGTACTACGAGCAGTACTTC	CASIAGTGYYEQYF